This T cell receptor beta chain was found in a study of cytotoxic CD8 clonotypes in ibrutinib-treated CLL. In the study overall: Outcomes included 25 or so partial and 2 complete responses; after median roughly 65 months, roughly 14 stayed remitted and 12 progressed. Timing of response sample collection was a median roughly twelve months after treatment start, with a range of 6 to 36. Overall study results and limits: Sampling time points were not equivalent between sustained-remission and progressing patients.

The CDR3 extends over 13 amino acids. Per the germline V gene, CDR1 is LNHDA and CDR2 is SQIVND (reference sequence). Trimming removed 11 bases at V and 3 bases at J, with 17 bases between. Sequencing was performed with immunoSEQ multiplex PCR; in TCRdb, only in-frame clones are kept and a portion is missing. There are 250,000 to 350,000 clones in the sample; approximately 76% occur only once, and 5.6% lies in the top ten. Turning to this clone: The antigen is undetermined.

The V gene is TRBV19, the J gene TRBJ2-7, with D possibly matching TRBD2 (5 bases). The material sequenced was PBMCs, taken at disease progression, from a patient treated with ibrutinib. The TCR comes from a human donor with chronic lymphocytic leukemia. CDR3 loop: CASSPGVSYEQYF. The CDR3 coding sequence is TGTGCCTCCAGTCCCGGGGTAAGCTACGAGCAGTACTTC. The variable domain in full, completed from reference TRBV19 and TRBJ2-7, reads DGGITQSPKYLFRKEGQNVTLSCEQNLNHDAMYWYRQDPGQGLRLIYYSQIVNDFQKGDIAEGYSVSREKKESFPLTVTSAQKNPTAFYLCASSPGVSYEQYFGPGTRLTVT.